The 24 T cell receptor beta chains in this list originate from one sample, sequenced in a study of cytomegalovirus exposure and HLA in healthy donors. PCR used 60 Vbeta primers and 13 Jbeta primers. The protocol was immunoSEQ multiplex PCR, while the TCRdb copy is restricted to in-frame clones and leaves out a portion. The sample lists approximately 190,000 clones, about nine tenths seen once, with 1% to 1.5% in the top ten. The specimen was PBMCs. These receptors all come from a man between 25 and 39 years old in good health and CMV-seronegative.

This chain links TRBV5-4 with TRBJ2-7; tentatively, D is TRBD1 (6 bases). Trimming removed 4 bases at V and 5 bases at J, with 10 bases between. Germline assignment: CDR1 SGHNT and CDR2 YYREEE (reference sequence). The CDR3 is made up of 12 amino acids. CDR3 nucleotides: TGTGCCAGCAGCGACAGACAGGACGAGCAGTACTTC. Amino acids: CASSDRQDEQYF.

The chain combines TRBV30 with TRBJ1-4; D gene uncertain. The V end was cut by 3 bases, the J end by 5 bases, with 10 bases between. The germline V gene has CDR1 GTSNPN and CDR2 SVGIG (reference sequence). The CDR3 runs to 13 residues. As DNA, the CDR3 is TGTGCCTGGAGCCGGACGGGAAATGAAAAACTGTTTTTT. This gives the protein CAWSRTGNEKLFF.

This clone was detected only once. The V and J genes are TRBV5-1 and TRBJ2-1; D may be TRBD2 (6 bases). The CDR3 is 16 amino acids. Trimming took 0 bases from V and 7 from J, leaving 17 bases between them. Germline CDR1 reads SGHRS; CDR2 reads YFSETQ. The CDR3 nucleotides are TGCGCCAGCAGCTTGGCCGTGGCCGGGAGTGGAAATGAGCAGTTCTTC. Translation gives CASSLAVAGSGNEQFF. Looking up the rest from reference TRBV5-1 and TRBJ2-1 gives the full variable domain: KAGVTQTPRYLIKTRGQQVTLSCSPISGHRSVSWYQQTPGQGLQFLFEYFSETQRNKGNFPGRFSGRQFSNSRSEMNVSTLELGDSALYLCASSLAVAGSGNEQFFGPGTRLTVL.

The rearrangement joins TRBV25-1 to TRBJ2-1; D possibly corresponds to TRBD2 (5 bases). Germline assignment: CDR1 MGHDK and CDR2 SYGVNS. V dropped 0 bases and J dropped 10 bases, with 7 bases sitting between them. The CDR3 covers 12 residues. The CDR3 nucleotides are TGTGCCAGCAGTGAATACTCGGGGGAGCAGTTCTTC. Protein product: CASSEYSGEQFF.

The V call is TRBV28, the J call TRBJ1-5; D is perhaps TRBD1 (6 bases). Germline-derived CDR1 and CDR2 are MDHEN and SYDVKM. The CDR3 is made up of 14 amino acids. Trimming pared 2 bases from V and 10 bases from J, leaving 15 bases between. CDR3 nucleotide sequence: TGTGCCAGCAGTTTACGGGGGGCGACCGTCCCCCAGCATTTT. Amino acids: CASSLRGATVPQHF. Drawing the rest from reference TRBV28 and TRBJ1-5, the complete variable domain is DVKVTQSSRYLVKRTGEKVFLECVQDMDHENMFWYRQDPGLGLRLIYFSYDVKMKEKGDIPEGYSVSREKKERFSLILESASTNQTSMYLCASSLRGATVPQHFGDGTRLSIL.

Points on this clone: Other DNA sequences in this specimen translate into the identical CDR3. V is TRBV19 and J is TRBJ1-2; the D gene is possibly TRBD1 (6 bases). V was pared by 7 bases and J by 8 bases, with 23 bases between. Germline CDR1 LNHDA, CDR2 SQIVND (reference sequence). The CDR3 runs to 15 residues. CDR3 sequence reads: CASTDRAGATYGYTF. The CDR3 region has the DNA TGTGCCAGTACCGATCGGGCAGGGGCCACCTACGGCTACACCTTC.

V gene TRBV2 combines with J gene TRBJ2-1; D is possibly TRBD2 (6 bases). V lost 11 bases and J 0 bases, leaving 14 bases between the germline ends. Looked up from germline, CDR1 is SNHLY and CDR2 is FYNNEI. The CDR3 totals 14 residues. The CDR3 bases are TGTGCCCGAACTATAGCGGACTCCTACAATGAGCAGTTCTTC. Its protein product is CARTIADSYNEQFF.

J is TRBJ2-3 and V is TRBV4-1, with 10 nucleotides matching TRBD1. Germline V lookup: CDR1 MGHRA, CDR2 YSYEKL. V gave up 5 bases and J gave up 7 bases; unmatched junction bases: 6. The CDR3 spans 14 residues. The CDR3 DNA reads as TGCGCCAGCAGCGCACCGGGACAGGGGAATACGCAGTATTTT. Translated, it gives CASSAPGQGNTQYF.

This chain connects TRBV19 to TRBJ2-7, with TRBD2 matching 8 bases. The J segment lost 6 bases and the V segment lost 4 bases, leaving 14 bases of the junction unmatched. CDR1 and CDR2 from the germline V gene are LNHDA and SQIVND (reference sequence). The CDR3 sequence is 16 residues long. CDR3 loop: CASSNQGLVSQREQYF. Here the CDR3 DNA reads TGTGCCAGTAGTAACCAGGGACTAGTTTCTCAGCGCGAGCAGTACTTC.

The chain uses TRBV18 and TRBJ2-2; a possible D gene is TRBD2 (6 bases). The CDR3 contains 17 residues. In germline, CDR1 is KGHSH, CDR2 LQKENI. V lost 4 bases and J 0 bases, leaving 15 bases between the germline ends. The CDR3 spells CASSRLEGGSNTGELFF. DNA of the CDR3: TGTGCCAGCTCACGATTGGAGGGAGGTTCGAACACCGGGGAGCTGTTTTTT.

The rearrangement uses TRBV10-3 and TRBJ2-5; 13 nucleotides align to TRBD2. Germline CDR1 and CDR2: ENHRY and SYGVKD. This CDR3 comprises 15 residues. V shed 5 bases, J shed 5 bases, and the junction held 5 bases outside the gene matches. CDR3 sequence reads: CAISPLAGGLETQYF. The CDR3 coding sequence is TGTGCCATCAGTCCACTAGCGGGGGGGCTTGAGACCCAGTACTTC.

The CDR3 bases are TGTGCCAGCAGTGAACGGACAGGCGACTCCTATGGCTACACCTTC. Its translation is CASSERTGDSYGYTF. This chain uses TRBV6-4 with TRBJ1-2, with 7 bases lining up with TRBD1. The V segment lost 3 bases and the J segment 4 bases; nucleotides outside the gene matches: 8. The germline CDR1 and CDR2 sequences are MRHNA and SNTAGT. The CDR3 covers 15 residues.

The chain has TRBV18 and TRBJ2-3; weak D call: TRBD1 (6 bases). Germline CDR1 reads KGHSH; CDR2 reads LQKENI. This CDR3 contains 14 residues. Trimming stripped 5 bases from V and 0 bases from J, with 9 bases between. The CDR3 loop reads CASSATGSTDTQYF. The CDR3 DNA follows: TGTGCCAGCTCAGCGACAGGCAGCACAGATACGCAGTATTTT.

The V and J genes are TRBV28 and TRBJ2-3, with 7 nucleotides matching TRBD2. Germline CDR1 reads MDHEN; CDR2 reads SYDVKM. This CDR3 spans 15 amino acids. Trimming cost V 7 bases and J 5 bases; bases outside gene matches: 12. The CDR3 region is CASTVARTRRDTQYF. The CDR3 DNA reads TGTGCCAGCACCGTGGCTAGGACTAGAAGAGATACGCAGTATTTT. Together with reference TRBV28 and TRBJ2-3, the CDR3 gives the full variable domain: DVKVTQSSRYLVKRTGEKVFLECVQDMDHENMFWYRQDPGLGLRLIYFSYDVKMKEKGDIPEGYSVSREKKERFSLILESASTNQTSMYLCASTVARTRRDTQYFGPGTRLTVL.

This sequence joins TRBV19 and TRBJ1-5; 9 positions match TRBD1. This CDR3 region has 15 residues. The ends lost 6 bases at V and 7 bases at J; junction bases unmatched: 10. CDR1 is LNHDA, CDR2 SQIVND, per germline (reference sequence). The CDR3 reads CASSTDRGRLQPQHF. The CDR3 DNA follows: TGTGCCAGTAGCACGGACAGGGGTCGGTTGCAGCCCCAGCATTTT.

To note about this clone: Mismatch with germline at one junction end may stem from a read error. V usage is TRBV5-4 and J usage is TRBJ2-5; 8 nucleotides match TRBD2. The end of the DNA aligns better with TRBJ2-7, so the J call may be wrong. Germline CDR1 is SGHNT and CDR2 is YYREEE (reference sequence). The CDR3 loop spans 15 amino acids. CDR3 loop: CANSSPGLGDHEQYF. The DNA of the CDR3 is TGTGCCAACAGCTCGCCGGGACTAGGGGACCACGAGCAGTACTTC.

The V call is TRBV7-6, the J call TRBJ2-1; D is possibly TRBD2 (5 bases). The CDR3 extends over 13 amino acids. CDR1 SGHVS and CDR2 FNYEAQ come from the germline V gene. Trimming stripped 4 bases from V and 7 bases from J, with 11 bases between. The CDR3, as DNA: TGTGCCAGCAGCTCCTACCCGGGAAATGAGCAGTTCTTC. Translating it yields CASSSYPGNEQFF.

Only one count was recorded for this clone. This chain joins TRBV18 and TRBJ2-7; a possible D gene is TRBD2 (6 bases). Germline CDR1 KGHSH, CDR2 LQKENI. The CDR3 is 15 residues long. V was cut by 4 bases and J by 0 bases, with 13 bases left in between. Here the CDR3 reads CASSHGTLDSYEQYF. DNA of the CDR3: TGTGCCAGCTCACACGGGACTCTCGACTCCTACGAGCAGTACTTC. Combining the CDR3 with reference TRBV18 and TRBJ2-7 gives the whole variable domain NAGVMQNPRHLVRRRGQEARLRCSPMKGHSHVYWYRQLPEEGLKFMVYLQKENIIDESGMPKERFSAEFPKEGPSILRIQQVVRGDSAAYFCASSHGTLDSYEQYFGPGTRLTVT.

This chain links TRBV7-9 with TRBJ2-7, with 9 bases identical to TRBD1. Losses at the gene ends were 5 bases for V and 3 bases for J; bases not matched to a gene: 11. This CDR3 region has 16 residues. Germline values: CDR1 SEHNR, CDR2 FQNEAQ (reference sequence). The chain's CDR3 is CASSARDREAYYEQYF. CDR3 in DNA: TGTGCCAGCAGCGCCCGGGACAGGGAAGCTTACTACGAGCAGTACTTC.

The rearrangement links TRBV6-5 to TRBJ2-2; a weak D match, TRBD2 (5 bases). The V gene lost 5 bases and the J gene lost 7 bases, with 14 bases spanning the gap. This CDR3 has 14 residues. Per the germline V gene, CDR1 is MNHEY and CDR2 is SVGAGI. DNA for the CDR3: TGTGCCAGCAGTGCGGGCGCTGGCCGCGGGGAGCTGTTTTTT. It is translated as CASSAGAGRGELFF.

The genes are TRBV7-9 and TRBJ2-2, with TRBD2 matching 11 bases. The CDR3 length is 17 residues. Germline V gene data show CDR1 as SEHNR and CDR2 as FQNEAQ (reference sequence). V dropped 2 bases and J dropped 1; count of bases not matched to a gene: 3. The CDR3 DNA follows: TGTGCCAGCAGCTTAACTGGGACTAGCGGGAACACCGGGGAGCTGTTTTTT. This codes for CASSLTGTSGNTGELFF.

This rearrangement joins TRBV4-2 to TRBJ2-3; 12 bases agree with TRBD2. The germline gives CDR1 LGHNA, CDR2 YNFKEQ. V lost 4 bases to trimming and J lost 5 bases; unmatched junction nucleotides: 7. This CDR3 contains 16 residues. This CDR3 is CASSPSLAGGRDTQYF. For the CDR3, the DNA is TGTGCCAGCAGCCCCTCCCTAGCGGGGGGGCGAGATACGCAGTATTTT.

The chain recombines TRBV5-1 with TRBJ2-1; D is perhaps TRBD1 (6 bases). CDR1 SGHRS and CDR2 YFSETQ come from the germline V gene. V was cut by 2 bases and J by 6 bases, with 15 bases left in between. The CDR3 sequence is 15 residues long. The CDR3 here is CASSFIREGGNEQFF. CDR3 nucleotides: TGCGCCAGCAGCTTTATCAGGGAAGGGGGCAATGAGCAGTTCTTC.

This clone was seen a single time. The rearrangement uses TRBV7-2 and TRBJ2-2; D gene uncertain. Germline CDR1 is SGHTA and CDR2 is FQGNSA. Deletions cut 5 bases from V and 4 bases from J, with 8 bases between. CDR3 length: 13 amino acids. The CDR3, as DNA: TGTGCCAGCAGCCGAGCCGGCACCGGGGAGCTGTTTTTT. It yields the protein CASSRAGTGELFF.